The text below deals with one TCR beta chain. Here the CDR3 omits its conserved ending phenylalanine or tryptophan, so a read error is the likely source. This sample stems from a study of CD8+CD57+ T cells in acquired aplastic anemia. The CDR3 sequence is 12 residues long. V lost 5 bases and J lost 0, with 3 bases in between. Germline loops: CDR1 SGDLS, CDR2 YYNGEE. According to the study, genomic DNA was the template for TCR beta VDJ and CDR3 profiling. Using its own MiXCR run on the reads, TCRdb lists one record per CDR3 protein. The sample carries some 82,000 distinct CDR3 sequences, about half recorded once.

V gene TRBV9 combines with J gene TRBJ1-3; D unclear. The sequence came from a human donor in good health, serving as a control. The sequenced material came from sorted CD4+, CD8+, or CD8+CD57+ T cells (not recorded which) from PBMCs. The CDR3 coding sequence is TGTGCCAGCAGGAGCTCTGGAAACACCATATATAGC. Encoded protein: CASRSSGNTIYS.